These T cell receptor beta chains were read from a single sample in a study of early T cells in non-severe SARS-CoV-2 infection. TCRdb re-derived calls from the 5' RACE reads in MiXCR, one entry per CDR3 protein. Among fewer than 100,000 distinct CDR3 sequences listed, about 16% were seen once. The sample consisted of whole blood. Receptor source: an adult who was a healthcare worker with PCR-confirmed SARS-CoV-2 infection or an uninfected control (not recorded which). The CDR3 runs from the conserved cysteine through the conserved F or W. Each record gives: J gene, D gene, V gene, CDR3 protein. A D gene is named only where the DNA matches it firmly.

TRBJ1-4 NA TRBV7-6 CASSPDWGATNEKLFF
TRBJ2-1 NA TRBV19 CASSIRGPTPWQFF
TRBJ1-1 NA TRBV7-6 CASSWRAQGMDTEAFF
TRBJ2-3 TRBD2 TRBV5-1 CASSLPGLAGGGDTQYF
TRBJ1-1 NA TRBV7-8 CASSLDRNTEAFF
TRBJ1-5 TRBD1 TRBV7-8 CASSVGTGGHQPQHF
TRBJ2-1 TRBD2 TRBV19 CASSTFREGSYNEQFF
TRBJ1-4 TRBD1 TRBV4-1 CASSHVDRGVEKLFF
TRBJ1-5 NA TRBV2 CASSTGGGGQPQHF
TRBJ1-5 NA TRBV11-2 CASSRNRILPQHF
TRBJ2-3 NA TRBV27 CASSPFDTDTQYF
TRBJ2-3 NA TRBV13 CASRSVRGVTDTQYF
TRBJ1-2 NA TRBV19 CASNLRDKRYTF
TRBJ2-3 NA TRBV5-6 CASSYPKGGTDTQYF
TRBJ1-1 NA TRBV29-1 CSVTGAEKYTEAFF
TRBJ2-5 NA TRBV13 CASSLGGDQETQYF
TRBJ1-1 NA TRBV6-1 CASRTSPGSGSEAFF
TRBJ2-7 NA TRBV19 CATISGKGNEQYF
TRBJ2-3 NA TRBV5-6 CASSLREGYTDTQYF
TRBJ2-1 NA TRBV14 CASSQHPSPGNEQFF
TRBJ2-1 NA TRBV3-1 CASSRKGSYNEQFF
TRBJ2-3 NA TRBV6-1 CASIRTQGADTQYF
TRBJ2-5 NA TRBV3-1 CASSQGLSALVGAQYF
TRBJ1-1 NA TRBV30 CAWTQRSDTEAFF
TRBJ2-2 TRBD1 TRBV7-3 CASSVTGDRRRANTGELFF
TRBJ2-2 NA TRBV6-6 CASSSRGVLGPGELFF
TRBJ2-2 NA TRBV5-6 CASSPDRLNTGELFF
TRBJ1-4 TRBD1 TRBV27 CASSTGTANEKLFF
TRBJ1-1 NA TRBV29-1 CSVTTGATEAFF
TRBJ1-1 NA TRBV7-2 CASSPRQEAFF
TRBJ2-5 TRBD2 TRBV20-1 CSAPGTSLGETQYF
TRBJ1-6 NA TRBV11-3 CASSSWDLSSYNSPLHF
TRBJ2-7 NA TRBV5-1 CASSLVGPSYEQYF
TRBJ2-3 TRBD1 TRBV6-1 CASSEPGTGGYTDTQYF
TRBJ1-5 NA TRBV24-1 CATSDSKGRGLGNQPQHF
TRBJ2-1 TRBD2 TRBV7-9 CASSPGAGGREQFF
TRBJ1-6 NA TRBV7-9 CASSWAPSGEGSPLHF
TRBJ1-1 TRBD1 TRBV7-8 CASRLGTGTEAFF
TRBJ1-6 NA TRBV7-9 CASSLVWGRADSPLHF
TRBJ2-1 TRBD2 TRBV13 CASSLGTSGMYNEQFF
TRBJ2-2 NA TRBV30 CACPGQSNTGELFF
TRBJ2-3 TRBD2 TRBV18 CASSQVASGRTDTQYF
TRBJ1-1 TRBD1 TRBV29-1 CSVLGTGGLSEAFF
TRBJ2-3 TRBD2 TRBV12-3/TRBV12-4 CASSRTAGGPGTDTQYF
TRBJ1-5 TRBD1 TRBV6-6 CASNLEQGVQPQHF
TRBJ2-3 TRBD2 TRBV7-8 CASSSRLARDPDTQYF
TRBJ2-1 NA TRBV7-8 CASSLGQINEQFF
TRBJ2-1 NA TRBV28 CASSSGVGPNNEQFF
TRBJ2-6 NA TRBV20-1 CSAGGRSGANVLTF
TRBJ2-7 NA TRBV7-9 CASSSPSAGKYEQYF
TRBJ2-5 NA TRBV20-1 CSARGPSQETQYF
TRBJ2-7 TRBD1 TRBV11-2 CASSVQPGTGVNEQYF
TRBJ2-3 TRBD2 TRBV20-1 CSASGGGRIDTQYF
TRBJ2-3 NA TRBV19 CASSITGARDTQYF
TRBJ2-3 NA TRBV7-9 CASSLSPLDTQYF
TRBJ2-1 TRBD2 TRBV10-3 CAIRPTGGDSYNEQFF
TRBJ1-5 NA TRBV30 CAWRQDSNQPQHF
TRBJ1-2 NA TRBV29-1 CSVLGTTNYGYTF
TRBJ2-7 TRBD2 TRBV18 CASSGLAAYEQYF
TRBJ2-7 TRBD1 TRBV19 CASRSGQAYEQYF